The 20 T cell receptor beta chains given below trace back to one sample, sequenced in a study of vaccination effects on CD4 cells after COVID-19. Libraries were prepared by immunoSEQ multiplex PCR; TCRdb keeps only in-frame clonotypes and omits some of them. The sample contains about 27,000 clones, about 70% of which appear only once. Antigen specificity for these receptors is unknown. Viral peptide pools were used in the ViraFEST assay to expand antigen-specific CD4+ T cells, and sequencing came afterward. Between days 10 and 11 of culture, CD4+ T cells were separated out. People in the vaccine group had not been infected with SARS-CoV-2 before, and their nucleocapsid antibodies were negative. The starting material was CD4+ T cells from PBMCs cultured with HCoV-NL63 spike peptides, obtained before COVID-19 vaccination. Receptors originate from a human donor who received a COVID-19 vaccine.

This clone was seen a few times. The rearrangement uses TRBV7-9 and TRBJ2-2; D ambiguous. The CDR3 extends over 16 amino acids. Trimming left V 7 bases short and J 5 bases short, with 20 bases between. In germline, CDR1 is SEHNR, CDR2 FQNEAQ (reference sequence). DNA for the CDR3: TGTGCCAGCACCCGAACCCCGGGCCGGGCGACCGGGGAGCTGTTTTTT. This translates into CASTRTPGRATGELFF.

A few counts support this clone. The chain has TRBV5-1 and TRBJ1-2, with D tentatively TRBD1 (6 bases). V was pared by 4 bases and J by 8 bases, with 12 bases between. From germline, CDR1 is SGHRS and CDR2 YFSETQ. This CDR3 is 12 amino acids long. The CDR3 sequence: CASSPRQGGYTF. Here the CDR3 DNA reads TGCGCCAGCAGCCCTCGTCAGGGGGGCTACACCTTC. Based on the CDR3 plus reference TRBV5-1 and TRBJ1-2, the full variable domain is KAGVTQTPRYLIKTRGQQVTLSCSPISGHRSVSWYQQTPGQGLQFLFEYFSETQRNKGNFPGRFSGRQFSNSRSEMNVSTLELGDSALYLCASSPRQGGYTFGSGTRLTVV.

This chain links TRBV5-1 with TRBJ2-5, with 7 nucleotides matching TRBD2. CDR3 size: 15 residues. The V segment lost 0 bases and the J segment 5 bases; nucleotides outside the gene matches: 7. The germline gives CDR1 SGHRS, CDR2 YFSETQ. The CDR3, as DNA: TGCGCCAGCAGCTTGGGCTTTGCGGGAGCGGAGACCCAGTACTTC. This encodes CASSLGFAGAETQYF.

The chain combines TRBV5-1 with TRBJ1-6; D unclear. There are 14 residues in the CDR3. Germline V gene sequence: CDR1 SGHRS, CDR2 YFSETQ. V lost 0 bases and J lost 7, with 8 bases in between. The CDR3 coding sequence is TGCGCCAGCAGCTTGGCCCAGCCCAATTCACCCCTCCACTTT. This codes for CASSLAQPNSPLHF. Using reference TRBV5-1 and TRBJ1-6 for the parts outside the CDR3, the full variable domain is KAGVTQTPRYLIKTRGQQVTLSCSPISGHRSVSWYQQTPGQGLQFLFEYFSETQRNKGNFPGRFSGRQFSNSRSEMNVSTLELGDSALYLCASSLAQPNSPLHFGNGTRLTVT.

CDR3 sequence (DNA): TGTGCCAGCAGCCCCACCGCCAGGGGTGAGACCCAGTACTTC. It yields the protein CASSPTARGETQYF. The V call is TRBV13, the J call TRBJ2-5; D might be TRBD1 (6 bases). The CDR3 spans 14 residues. The V end was cut by 5 bases, the J end by 5 bases, with 15 bases between. Germline loops: CDR1 PRHDT, CDR2 FYEKMQ (reference sequence).

The V call is TRBV6-2 or TRBV6-3, the J call TRBJ2-3, with 7 bases matching TRBD2. Per the germline V gene, CDR1 is MNHEY and CDR2 is SVGEGT. Trimming cost V 5 bases and J 3 bases; bases outside gene matches: 5. There are 14 residues in the CDR3. The CDR3: CASSTGLGTDTQYF. CDR3 in DNA: TGTGCCAGCAGTACCGGACTAGGGACAGATACGCAGTATTTT.

This clone was picked up a small number of times. The V gene is TRBV29-1, the J gene TRBJ1-1; D unclear. Germline V gene sequence: CDR1 SQVTM, CDR2 ANQGSEA. V shed 7 bases and J shed 6 bases, with 12 bases lying between them. The CDR3 covers 11 residues. The CDR3 DNA sequence: TGCAGCGCGACGGGAACAGCTGAAGCTTTCTTT. Residues: CSATGTAEAFF.

CDR3 in amino acids: CASSQPGTAKDKQYF. The CDR3 DNA follows: TGTGCCAGCAGCCAACCCGGGACTGCCAAGGACAAGCAGTACTTC. The chain carries TRBV4-2 and TRBJ2-7, with D perhaps TRBD2 (6 bases). Germline-derived CDR1 and CDR2 are LGHNA and YNFKEQ. This CDR3 has 15 amino acids. V shed 2 bases and J shed 8 bases, with 19 bases lying between them.

The chain has TRBV18 and TRBJ1-5, with D possibly TRBD1 on 6 matching bases. CDR1 KGHSH and CDR2 LQKENI come from the germline V gene. The V end lost 3 bases, the J end lost 1 base, and 13 bases lay between the germline ends. CDR3 length equals 16 residues. CDR3 amino acids: CASSPGAGGSNQPQHF. The CDR3 DNA sequence: TGTGCCAGCTCACCGGGGGCGGGAGGGAGCAATCAGCCCCAGCATTTT. Drawing the rest from reference TRBV18 and TRBJ1-5, the complete variable domain is NAGVMQNPRHLVRRRGQEARLRCSPMKGHSHVYWYRQLPEEGLKFMVYLQKENIIDESGMPKERFSAEFPKEGPSILRIQQVVRGDSAAYFCASSPGAGGSNQPQHFGDGTRLSIL.

The CDR3 is CAISTGSYEQYF. CDR3 sequence (DNA): TGTGCCATCAGCACAGGGAGCTACGAGCAGTACTTC. The chain employs TRBV10-3 and TRBJ2-7, with TRBD1 as a possible D gene (6 bases). Germline CDR1 ENHRY, CDR2 SYGVKD. CDR3 size: 12 residues. The ends were cut back, 6 bases at V and 3 bases at J, with 9 bases in the middle.

The chain carries TRBV5-1 and TRBJ2-3, with D perhaps matching TRBD2 (8 bases). Trimming took off 5 bases at V and 6 bases at J, with 28 bases between the two ends. The CDR3 covers 18 residues. Germline loops: CDR1 SGHRS, CDR2 YFSETQ. The CDR3 DNA reads TGCGCCAGCAGTACGGGGGGGATGTTAGGGGGCGGAACGGATACGCAGTATTTT. This codes for CASSTGGMLGGGTDTQYF. Full variable domain (rest looked up from reference TRBV5-1 and TRBJ2-3): KAGVTQTPRYLIKTRGQQVTLSCSPISGHRSVSWYQQTPGQGLQFLFEYFSETQRNKGNFPGRFSGRQFSNSRSEMNVSTLELGDSALYLCASSTGGMLGGGTDTQYFGPGTRLTVL.

J is TRBJ1-2 and V is TRBV28, with TRBD1 matching over 8 bases. This CDR3 spans 16 amino acids. V lost 5 bases and J lost 3; bases outside the gene matches: 11. Germline loops: CDR1 MDHEN, CDR2 SYDVKM. The CDR3 reads CASSRKGQGVYYGYTF. As DNA, the CDR3 is TGTGCCAGCAGTCGGAAAGGACAGGGCGTGTACTATGGCTACACCTTC.

V is TRBV5-1 and J is TRBJ1-1; D is unresolved. The germline gives CDR1 SGHRS, CDR2 YFSETQ. This CDR3 is 15 amino acids long. With 4 bases removed from V and 4 bases from J, the gap between germline ends came to 17 bases. CDR3 in DNA: TGCGCCAGCAGCAACCCCGGCCGGCCCCTCACTGAAGCTTTCTTT. Its protein product is CASSNPGRPLTEAFF.

This chain links TRBV6-5 with TRBJ1-1; D unclear. Trimming cost V 7 bases and J 5 bases, with 11 bases left between them. This CDR3 has 12 residues. Per the germline V gene, CDR1 is MNHEY and CDR2 is SVGAGI. Here the CDR3 DNA reads TGTGCCAGCAAATGGGCCCGAACTGAAGCTTTCTTT. Residues: CASKWARTEAFF.

V usage is TRBV6-2 or TRBV6-3 and J usage is TRBJ1-2; unclear D gene. There are 13 residues in the CDR3. Trimming took 2 bases from V and 4 from J, leaving 8 bases between them. Per the germline V gene, CDR1 is MNHEY and CDR2 is SVGEGT. The CDR3: CASSYDTAYGYTF. In DNA, the CDR3 is TGTGCCAGCAGTTACGATACAGCCTATGGCTACACCTTC.

The V gene is TRBV5-1, the J gene TRBJ1-2; 8 positions match TRBD1. The CDR3 is 15 amino acids. Unmatched junction bases numbered 6, after V lost 1 base and J lost 4 bases. Germline-derived CDR1 and CDR2 are SGHRS and YFSETQ. The CDR3 DNA follows: TGCGCCAGCAGCTTGTCGACAGGGGAGGGCTATGGCTACACCTTC. Encoded protein: CASSLSTGEGYGYTF. The complete variable domain, with remaining parts taken from reference TRBV5-1 and TRBJ1-2, reads KAGVTQTPRYLIKTRGQQVTLSCSPISGHRSVSWYQQTPGQGLQFLFEYFSETQRNKGNFPGRFSGRQFSNSRSEMNVSTLELGDSALYLCASSLSTGEGYGYTFGSGTRLTVV.

The chain employs TRBV3-1 (or the pseudogene TRBV3-2) and TRBJ1-2, with 7 bases matching TRBD1. This CDR3 region has 15 residues. From germline, CDR1 is LGHDT and CDR2 YNNKEL (reference sequence). J was trimmed by 5 bases and V by 4 bases; bases with no gene match: 10. The CDR3 DNA is TGTGCCAGCAGCCCCCGACAGGGTGTTAAGTATGGCTACACCTTC. Translation gives CASSPRQGVKYGYTF.

The gene calls are TRBV11-2 and TRBJ2-3; D remains ambiguous. Deletions cut 1 base from V and 0 bases from J, with 8 bases between. The CDR3 is 15 residues long. Germline V gives CDR1 SGHAT, CDR2 FQNNGV. CDR3: CASSLADSSTDTQYF. The CDR3 DNA reads as TGTGCCAGCAGCTTAGCCGACTCTAGCACAGATACGCAGTATTTT. Full variable domain (remainder filled in from reference TRBV11-2 and TRBJ2-3): EAGVAQSPRYKIIEKRQSVAFWCNPISGHATLYWYQQILGQGPKLLIQFQNNGVVDDSQLPKDRFSAERLKGVDSTLKIQPAKLEDSAVYLCASSLADSSTDTQYFGPGTRLTVL.

The chain has TRBV5-1 and TRBJ1-2, with D possibly matching TRBD1 (6 bases). Germline lookup yields CDR1 SGHRS and CDR2 YFSETQ. The CDR3 has 14 amino acids. V lost 5 bases and J lost 2, with 13 bases in between. DNA of the CDR3: TGCGCCAGCAGTCCAAGTCAGGGGAACTATGGCTACACCTTC. It is translated as CASSPSQGNYGYTF. The full variable domain, completed using reference TRBV5-1 and TRBJ1-2, is KAGVTQTPRYLIKTRGQQVTLSCSPISGHRSVSWYQQTPGQGLQFLFEYFSETQRNKGNFPGRFSGRQFSNSRSEMNVSTLELGDSALYLCASSPSQGNYGYTFGSGTRLTVV.

V gene TRBV18 combines with J gene TRBJ2-5, with TRBD2 as a possible D gene (7 bases). CDR3 size: 17 residues. V was shortened by 2 bases and J by 4 bases, with 20 bases between the two germline ends. Germline assignment: CDR1 KGHSH and CDR2 LQKENI. This CDR3 reads CASSPYSGGRGGETQYF. The CDR3 nucleotides read TGTGCCAGCTCACCATACTCCGGGGGGCGCGGAGGAGAGACCCAGTACTTC.